The present T cell receptor beta chain was sequenced within a study of shared clonotypes between healthy human individuals. Study-level information: Three plates were used per donor for CD4 naive, three for CD4 memory, two for CD8 naive and one for CD8 memory.

The donors were adults (healthy and HIV-negative) with no recent acute infections or vaccinations. Study-level points and caveats: Some clonotypes were shared by all four sorted-subset donors, while others were not shared. The non-shared ones had lower generation probabilities than the shared ones.

Notes on this clone: The antigen is undetermined. This specimen includes other DNA sequences encoding the same CDR3.

The germline gives CDR1 SGHRS, CDR2 YFSETQ. V was trimmed by 0 bases and J by 0 bases, leaving 3 bases between them. The CDR3 runs 13 residues. Using immunoSEQ multiplex PCR, the repertoire was profiled, and TCRdb retains in-frame clones only, with some absent. The table includes 1.4 million to 1.5 million clones, over 95% detected once. The TCR sequence derives from a man aged 25-45 years in good health. The chain uses TRBV5-1 and TRBJ1-1; no clear D gene. The sequencing sample was made of naive CD4+ T cells sorted from blood. The subset is: CD45RA+ positively selected. CDR3 DNA sequence: TGCGCCAGCAGCTTGGTAGTGAACACTGAAGCTTTCTTT. Protein product: CASSLVVNTEAFF.